Listed below are T cell receptor beta chains from one sample, sequenced in a study of cytomegalovirus exposure and HLA in healthy donors. Data came from immunoSEQ multiplex PCR; TCRdb stores just in-frame clones and leaves some out. The sample table sets out under 200,000 clones. The sequenced material came from PBMCs. These receptor sequences come from a man aged 25 to 40 in good health and CMV-seronegative. Both conserved end residues are part of each CDR3. The D gene is left open where the match is weak.

d_gene | v_gene | CDR3aa
TRBD1 | TRBV27 | CASSPGTGGGYEQYF
TRBD1 | TRBV5-6 | CASSPGTGAIYEQYF
. | TRBV4-1 | CASSQAGGGTTHTDTQYF
. | TRBV21-1 | CASSILGLVSYEQYF
TRBD2 | TRBV27 | CASKSGRSSYEQYF
TRBD2 | TRBV7-2 | CASSLGGGSYEQYF
TRBD2 | TRBV5-8 | CASSIGLVSTDTQYF
. | TRBV7-9 | CASSPQNTEAFF
. | TRBV5-4 | CASSLAWGGVGGGYTF
. | TRBV11-3 | CASSPSPGSIAAGELFF
. | TRBV27 | CASSNSYLSTDTQYF
TRBD1 | TRBV6-5 | CASSRTGGLLGEQYF
TRBD1 | TRBV27 | CASSDNPGTEYGYTF
. | TRBV2 | CASSVQQYTEAFF
. | TRBV6-5 | CASNSPAGDYGYTF
TRBD1 | TRBV27 | CASSLSTGYGGYTF
TRBD1 | TRBV18 | CAGSRGQGGETQYF
TRBD2 | TRBV5-1 | CASSLGYTSGTNEQFF
. | TRBV7-9 | CASSFVLGDTEAFF
. | TRBV2 | CASRLSGIFFGNTIYF
. | TRBV21-1 | CASSKVEAQIGTGELFF
TRBD1 | TRBV5-1 | CASSQTGRTEAFF
TRBD1 | TRBV4-3 | CASSQGQGKDYGYTF
TRBD1 | TRBV27 | CASSLMPGTGGEAFF
TRBD2 | TRBV28 | CASSLWGGEPYEQYF
. | TRBV15 | CATSRGGKSNEKLFF
TRBD1 | TRBV7-2 | CASSLGQGLETQYF
TRBD2 | TRBV7-9 | CASNHGTSGNTDTQYF
TRBD1 | TRBV30 | CACQRTGANEKLFF
. | TRBV19 | CASRPRSTYEQYF
. | TRBV11-3 | CASSLVSHNEQFF
. | TRBV28 | CASSLTGGFTEAFF
. | TRBV11-3 | CASSLDPGPRVFF
TRBD2 | TRBV6-5 | CASSLSGGASETQYF
. | TRBV7-2 | CASSVRQDGYTF
. | TRBV4-1 | CASSQSGQTYEQYF
TRBD1 | TRBV25-1 | CASRDGGTGYYGYTF
. | TRBV5-6 | CASSLVGYGYTF
. | TRBV7-2 | CASSLRTSGQPQHF
. | TRBV11-3 | CASSLDSGQNIQYF
. | TRBV7-9 | CASSFRLAGQETQYF
TRBD2 | TRBV6-5 | CASSSLTSGVSYEQYF
TRBD1 | TRBV5-1 | CASSLVGDRGSSYNEQFF
TRBD2 | TRBV4-2 | CASSQDLAGVGNEQFF
. | TRBV5-1 | CASFSGYEQYF
TRBD1 | TRBV18 | CASSPRDRNTGELFF
. | TRBV11-2 | CASSLAGGETGELFF
. | TRBV7-9 | CASSLAGLNTEAFF
. | TRBV5-6 | CASSRTARDNQPQHF
TRBD1 | TRBV19 | CASSVQTGAMNYGYTF
TRBD2 | TRBV9 | CASSVGVWTSGGDLNEQFF
. | TRBV7-2 | CASSLQGTNNQPQHF
TRBD1 | TRBV5-7 | CASSLETGGNTGELFF
. | TRBV7-8 | CASSLQQSSYEQYF
. | TRBV6-5 | CASSYSLQGLNTEAFF